The entry below describes one T cell receptor (beta chain). The antigen is undetermined. This specimen includes other DNA sequences encoding the same CDR3. Selected positively for CCR7 and CD45RO-negative, naive CD8 cells excluded terminally differentiated effector memory CD45RA+ cells. Donation came from healthy HIV-negative adults that had no recent acute infections or vaccinations. Donors comprised only Caucasian adults living in Nashville, Tennessee. Sequencing was performed with immunoSEQ multiplex PCR; in TCRdb, only in-frame clones are kept and a portion is missing. The sample lists about 2 million clones, about 95% occurring once. The data are from a study of shared clonotypes between healthy human individuals. Study findings and constraints: It was observed that roughly 5% of naive CD4 clonotypes were shared across four donors.

The source is a man aged 18 to 30 in good health. The sample taken for sequencing was naive CD8+ T cells sorted from blood.

CDR3 loop: CSVEVPLNTEAFF. The CDR3 DNA reads TGCAGCGTTGAAGTCCCCTTGAACACTGAAGCTTTCTTT. V and J are TRBV29-1 and TRBJ1-1, with D unresolved. CDR1 SQVTM and CDR2 ANQGSEA come from the germline V gene. Trimming took off 1 base at V and 0 bases at J, with 6 bases between the two ends. This CDR3 spans 13 amino acids.